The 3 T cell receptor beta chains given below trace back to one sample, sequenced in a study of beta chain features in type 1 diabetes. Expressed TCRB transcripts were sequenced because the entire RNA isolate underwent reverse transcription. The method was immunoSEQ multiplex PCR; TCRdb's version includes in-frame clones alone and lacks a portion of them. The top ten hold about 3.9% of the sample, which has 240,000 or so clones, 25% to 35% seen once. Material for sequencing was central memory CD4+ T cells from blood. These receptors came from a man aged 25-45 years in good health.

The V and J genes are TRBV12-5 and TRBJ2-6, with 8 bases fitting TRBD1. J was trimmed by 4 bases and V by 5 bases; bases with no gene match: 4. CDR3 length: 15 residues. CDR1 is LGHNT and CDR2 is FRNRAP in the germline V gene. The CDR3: CASGEDRAGANVLTF. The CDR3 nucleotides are TGTGCTAGTGGTGAGGACAGGGCCGGGGCCAACGTCCTGACTTTC.

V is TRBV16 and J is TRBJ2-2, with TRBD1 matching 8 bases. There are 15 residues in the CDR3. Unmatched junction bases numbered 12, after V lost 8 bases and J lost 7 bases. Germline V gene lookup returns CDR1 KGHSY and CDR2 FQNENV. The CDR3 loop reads CASGRQGTLVGELFF. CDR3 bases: TGTGCCAGCGGACGACAGGGGACATTGGTCGGGGAGCTGTTTTTT.

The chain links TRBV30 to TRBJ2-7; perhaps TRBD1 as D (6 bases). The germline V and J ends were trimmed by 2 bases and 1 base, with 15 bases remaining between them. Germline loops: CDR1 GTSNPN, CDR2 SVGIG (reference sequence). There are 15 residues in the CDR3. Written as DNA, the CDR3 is TGTGCCTGGAGTCTTACAGGGAGCAGGTCCTACGAGCAGTACTTC. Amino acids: CAWSLTGSRSYEQYF. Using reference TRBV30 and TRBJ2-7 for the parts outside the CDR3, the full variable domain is SQTIHQWPATLVQPVGSPLSLECTVEGTSNPNLYWYRQAAGRGLQLLFYSVGIGQISSEVPQNLSASRPQDRQFILSSKKLLLSDSGFYLCAWSLTGSRSYEQYFGPGTRLTVT.